The rows below give T cell receptor beta chains drawn from one sample of a study of cytomegalovirus exposure and HLA in healthy donors. Sequencing was performed with immunoSEQ multiplex PCR; in TCRdb, only in-frame clones are kept and a portion is missing. The sample lists 200,000 to 250,000 clones; 60% to 80% were seen once. The material sequenced was PBMCs. These receptors were collected from a male donor in good health and CMV-seronegative. Each CDR3 is given with its conserved first and last residue. A D gene is named only where the DNA matches it firmly. Size is stated for part of the rows, as once, few or many counts, or as a class when the clone is expanded.

size: .
D: TRBD2
J: TRBJ2-7
V: TRBV9
CDR3: CASSVTSGNTYEQYF
DNA: TGTGCCAGCAGCGTGACTAGCGGTAATACCTACGAGCAGTACTTC

size: .
D: TRBD2
J: TRBJ2-7
V: TRBV5-1
CDR3: CASSSSGNYEQYF
DNA: TGCGCCAGCAGCTCTAGCGGGAACTACGAGCAGTACTTC

size: few
D: TRBD2
J: TRBJ2-1
V: TRBV7-3
CDR3: CASSPGLAESEQFF
DNA: TGTGCCAGCAGCCCAGGACTAGCGGAGAGCGAGCAGTTCTTC

size: .
D: .
J: TRBJ2-7
V: TRBV18
CDR3: CASSPVAEAYEQYF
DNA: TGTGCCAGCTCACCGGTAGCGGAGGCCTACGAGCAGTACTTC

size: .
D: TRBD2
J: TRBJ2-7
V: TRBV10-3
CDR3: CAISGSSGLDYEQYF
DNA: TGTGCCATCAGTGGGTCTAGCGGGCTTGACTACGAGCAGTACTTC

size: .
D: TRBD1
J: TRBJ1-2
V: TRBV10-2
CDR3: CASISDRLGYGYTF
DNA: TGCGCCAGCATTTCGGACAGGTTGGGCTATGGCTACACCTTC

size: once
D: .
J: TRBJ2-7
V: TRBV7-2
CDR3: CASSLVGARWPQYF
DNA: TGTGCCAGCAGCTTAGTTGGGGCCCGATGGCCTCAGTACTTC

size: .
D: .
J: TRBJ2-1
V: TRBV6-6
CDR3: CATSGVSYNEQFF
DNA: TGTGCCACTTCAGGCGTCTCCTACAATGAGCAGTTCTTC

size: .
D: .
J: TRBJ2-4
V: TRBV18
CDR3: CASSPTGPRGNIQYF
DNA: TGTGCCAGCTCACCAACCGGGCCCCGGGGAAACATTCAGTACTTC

size: few
D: TRBD1
J: TRBJ1-5
V: TRBV19
CDR3: CASSRDRGGNQPQHF
DNA: TGTGCCAGTAGTCGGGACAGGGGAGGCAATCAGCCCCAGCATTTT

size: .
D: TRBD1
J: TRBJ1-5
V: TRBV19
CDR3: CASSRLGQGVQPQHF
DNA: TGTGCCAGTAGTCGGCTGGGACAGGGGGTACAGCCCCAGCATTTT

size: .
D: TRBD1
J: TRBJ1-5
V: TRBV2
CDR3: CASSTITPKLGGQDDNQPQHF
DNA: TGTGCCAGCAGCACTATTACGCCGAAATTGGGGGGACAGGATGACAATCAGCCCCAGCATTTT

size: .
D: .
J: TRBJ1-1
V: TRBV13
CDR3: CASSLTSMNTEAFF
DNA: TGTGCCAGCAGCTTAACTAGCATGAACACTGAAGCTTTCTTT

size: .
D: TRBD1
J: TRBJ1-1
V: TRBV6-5
CDR3: CASSLSGTGVTEAFF
DNA: TGTGCCAGCAGTTTATCCGGGACAGGGGTCACTGAAGCTTTCTTT

size: .
D: TRBD1
J: TRBJ2-7
V: TRBV5-6
CDR3: CASSLRIRRDRGDEQYF
DNA: TGTGCCAGCAGCTTGAGAATACGGCGGGACAGGGGTGACGAGCAGTACTTC

size: .
D: .
J: TRBJ2-3
V: TRBV18
CDR3: CASSALSGVRDTQYF
DNA: TGTGCCAGCTCAGCCCTGAGCGGCGTACGGGATACGCAGTATTTT

size: .
D: .
J: TRBJ2-3
V: TRBV29-1
CDR3: CSVSSTDTQYF
DNA: TGCAGCGTTTCTAGCACAGATACGCAGTATTTT

size: .
D: TRBD2
J: TRBJ2-2
V: TRBV29-1
CDR3: CSVSQGLAGGTGELFF
DNA: TGCAGCGTTTCTCAGGGACTAGCGGGAGGGACCGGGGAGCTGTTTTTT

size: once
D: TRBD1
J: TRBJ1-2
V: TRBV5-6
CDR3: CASSLGDSFEVDGYTF
DNA: TGTGCCAGCAGCTTGGGGGACAGTTTTGAGGTTGATGGCTACACCTTC

size: .
D: .
J: TRBJ2-3
V: TRBV7-3
CDR3: CASSVDSSSTDTQYF
DNA: TGTGCCAGCAGCGTTGACAGCTCTAGCACAGATACGCAGTATTTT

size: .
D: TRBD2
J: TRBJ2-7
V: TRBV6-1
CDR3: CASSEYGTISKEQYF
DNA: TGTGCCAGCAGTGAATATGGGACTATTTCTAAGGAGCAGTACTTC

size: .
D: TRBD2
J: TRBJ2-1
V: TRBV9
CDR3: CASSTEAASGRFEQFF
DNA: TGTGCCAGCAGCACAGAGGCGGCTAGCGGGAGATTTGAGCAGTTCTTC

size: .
D: .
J: TRBJ1-5
V: TRBV7-9
CDR3: CASRAGGNSNQPQHF
DNA: TGTGCCAGCAGAGCCGGAGGGAATAGCAATCAGCCCCAGCATTTT

size: .
D: TRBD2
J: TRBJ2-1
V: TRBV7-2
CDR3: CASSRGTSGYNEQFF
DNA: TGTGCCAGCAGCCGCGGGACTAGCGGCTACAATGAGCAGTTCTTC

size: .
D: .
J: TRBJ2-1
V: TRBV7-7
CDR3: CASSPRTISYNEQFF
DNA: TGTGCCAGCAGTCCGAGGACTATCTCCTACAATGAGCAGTTCTTC

size: .
D: .
J: TRBJ2-1
V: TRBV7-3
CDR3: CASSSDEQFF
DNA: TGTGCCAGCAGCTCGGATGAGCAGTTCTTC

size: .
D: TRBD1
J: TRBJ1-1
V: TRBV2
CDR3: CASSTGGWLPTEAFF
DNA: TGTGCCAGCAGCACAGGGGGCTGGCTCCCTACTGAAGCTTTCTTT

size: .
D: .
J: TRBJ1-2
V: TRBV7-3
CDR3: CASSLGGDGGYTF
DNA: TGTGCCAGCAGCTTGGGGGGTGACGGCGGCTACACCTTC

size: .
D: TRBD2
J: TRBJ2-5
V: TRBV5-1
CDR3: CASSRRSGEQETQYF
DNA: TGCGCCAGCAGCCGTAGAAGCGGGGAGCAAGAGACCCAGTACTTC

size: .
D: TRBD1
J: TRBJ1-5
V: TRBV19
CDR3: CASSTDRVQPQHF
DNA: TGTGCCAGTAGTACCGACAGGGTTCAGCCCCAGCATTTT

size: .
D: TRBD1
J: TRBJ2-5
V: TRBV6-6
CDR3: CASSGPRDRAYF
DNA: TGTGCCAGCAGTGGCCCCCGGGACAGGGCGTACTTC

size: .
D: .
J: TRBJ1-5
V: TRBV5-1
CDR3: CASSLDGYSNQPQHF
DNA: TGCGCCAGCAGCTTGGACGGTTATAGCAATCAGCCCCAGCATTTT

size: few
D: .
J: TRBJ1-1
V: TRBV5-6
CDR3: CASSLALGRVYTEAFF
DNA: TGTGCCAGCAGCTTGGCCCTGGGCAGGGTGTATACTGAAGCTTTCTTT

size: .
D: .
J: TRBJ2-2
V: TRBV7-9
CDR3: CSSAAGANTGELFF
DNA: TGTTCCAGCGCAGCAGGGGCAAACACCGGGGAGCTGTTTTTT

size: .
D: TRBD2
J: TRBJ2-2
V: TRBV11-2
CDR3: CASSFRGLALTANTGELFF
DNA: TGTGCCAGCAGCTTCCGGGGACTAGCCCTAACTGCGAACACCGGGGAGCTGTTTTTT

size: .
D: .
J: TRBJ1-3
V: TRBV5-4
CDR3: CASSLWRGAPSGNTIYF
DNA: TGTGCCAGCAGCTTGTGGAGGGGAGCACCCTCTGGAAACACCATATATTTT

size: few
D: TRBD1
J: TRBJ2-7
V: TRBV28
CDR3: CASSPTGWTGHNEQYF
DNA: TGTGCCAGCAGTCCAACAGGATGGACAGGGCACAACGAGCAGTACTTC